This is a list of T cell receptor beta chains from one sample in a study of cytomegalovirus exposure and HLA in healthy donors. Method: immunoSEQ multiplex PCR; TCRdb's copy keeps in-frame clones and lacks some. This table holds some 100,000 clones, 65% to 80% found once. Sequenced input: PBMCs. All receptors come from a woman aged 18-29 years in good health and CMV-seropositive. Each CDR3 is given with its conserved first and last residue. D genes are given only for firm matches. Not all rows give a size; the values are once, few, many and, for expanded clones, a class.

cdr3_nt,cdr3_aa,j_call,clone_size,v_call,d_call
TGTGCCACCAGCAGAGATCCGGGGACAGGATATGGCTACACCTTC,CATSRDPGTGYGYTF,TRBJ1-2,-,TRBV15,TRBD1
TGTGCCAGCAGCCGCGGGTCCTTAGCTAACTATGGCTACACCTTC,CASSRGSLANYGYTF,TRBJ1-2,-,TRBV6-5,-
TGTGCCAGCAGCTTTGAGGGCAGGGCTTTCTTT,CASSFEGRAFF,TRBJ1-1,few,TRBV7-9,-
TGTGCCAGCAGCTTCAGGACAGGGACGAACACCGGGGAGCTGTTTTTT,CASSFRTGTNTGELFF,TRBJ2-2,-,TRBV7-6,TRBD1
TGTGCCACCAGCAGAGGGCTGACAGACGACTCACCCCTCCACTTT,CATSRGLTDDSPLHF,TRBJ1-6,-,TRBV15,-
TGTGCCAGCAGCGTCCCCCTGGCGGCCGCGAACACCGGGGAGCTGTTTTTT,CASSVPLAAANTGELFF,TRBJ2-2,few,TRBV9,-
TGTGCCAGCAGCTTGTCCCGTGGACTGAACACCTACGAGCAGTACTTC,CASSLSRGLNTYEQYF,TRBJ2-7,-,TRBV5-5,-
TGTGCCAGCAGCTTGCCTAGCGGGAGGAACGAGCAGTACTTC,CASSLPSGRNEQYF,TRBJ2-7,-,TRBV5-6,TRBD2
TGCGCCAGCAGCCAAGAGTCGGGACAGGGCGGTTCAGATACGCAGTATTTT,CASSQESGQGGSDTQYF,TRBJ2-3,-,TRBV4-3,TRBD1
TGTGCCAGCAGCTTATACGACAGGGGGAAAGGGGCCAACGTCCTGACTTTC,CASSLYDRGKGANVLTF,TRBJ2-6,few,TRBV11-2,TRBD1
TGTGCCACCAGCGGTCTCAGGCCTAGCGGGGTATTGAGCGGGGAGCTGTTTTTT,CATSGLRPSGVLSGELFF,TRBJ2-2,-,TRBV15,TRBD2
TGTGCCAGCAGTGACCCAGTCACGGGGAGTGTTGGCGAGCAGTACTTC,CASSDPVTGSVGEQYF,TRBJ2-7,once,TRBV25-1,-
TGTGCCAGCAGTACGGACAGGGGGGAAAAACTGTTTTTT,CASSTDRGEKLFF,TRBJ1-4,few,TRBV5-5,TRBD1
TGTGCCAGCAGCGGACAGGCCCCCAATCAGCCCCAGCATTTT,CASSGQAPNQPQHF,TRBJ1-5,few,TRBV7-9,TRBD1
TGTGCCAGCAGCTTAGGAGGGTACTATGGCTACACCTTC,CASSLGGYYGYTF,TRBJ1-2,-,TRBV11-2,-
TGCAGCGCCCGGGGAGGGCCTTTTAGCTACGAGCAGTACTTC,CSARGGPFSYEQYF,TRBJ2-7,-,TRBV29-1,TRBD2
TGTGCCAGCAGTCAAGCCCAGGGAGGGATATACGAGCAGTACTTC,CASSQAQGGIYEQYF,TRBJ2-7,-,TRBV28,TRBD2
TGTGCCAGCAGCTTAGGTCTTGGCACAGATACGCAGTATTTT,CASSLGLGTDTQYF,TRBJ2-3,-,TRBV7-2,-
TGTGCCAGCAGCTTGGTGTGGAGGGGGGGAACTGAAGCTTTCTTT,CASSLVWRGGTEAFF,TRBJ1-1,hyperexpanded,TRBV5-6,-
TGTGCCAGCAGCTTTAGCCTCCAGCAAGAGACCCAGTACTTC,CASSFSLQQETQYF,TRBJ2-5,-,TRBV9,-
TGTGCTAGCAGCTCACTGACTAGCAGTTACAATGAGCAGTTCTTC,CASSSLTSSYNEQFF,TRBJ2-1,few,TRBV7-7,TRBD2
TGTGCCAGCAGCGCACCGGGACAGCTTTCACCCCTCCACTTT,CASSAPGQLSPLHF,TRBJ1-6,-,TRBV9,TRBD1
TGTGCCAGCAGTCAAACGGGACAGGGCACCCCCGGGGAGCTGTTTTTT,CASSQTGQGTPGELFF,TRBJ2-2,few,TRBV4-2,TRBD1
TGCGCCAGCAGCCAAGCGGGGACTCTCCCTTACGAGCAGTACTTC,CASSQAGTLPYEQYF,TRBJ2-7,few,TRBV4-1,-
TGCGCCAGCAGACTAGAACCCCACAATGAGCAGTTCTTC,CASRLEPHNEQFF,TRBJ2-1,-,TRBV5-1,-
TGCGCCAGCAGCCAAGATAACGGACTAGCAAGAACAGATACGCAGTATTTT,CASSQDNGLARTDTQYF,TRBJ2-3,-,TRBV4-3,TRBD2
TGTGCCAGCAGCTTAGGGACAGGGCCCTACGAGCAGTACTTC,CASSLGTGPYEQYF,TRBJ2-7,few,TRBV7-3,TRBD1
TGTGCCGGAACAACGCCTAGACAGGGGTTTTACAATGAGCAGTTCTTC,CAGTTPRQGFYNEQFF,TRBJ2-1,few,TRBV7-9,TRBD1
TGTGCCAGCAATGGGGGGGAGAATCAGCCCCAGCATTTT,CASNGGENQPQHF,TRBJ1-5,-,TRBV2,-
TGTGCAAGTCGCTTAGGGAGACTAGCGGATTCCTACGAGCAGTACTTC,CASRLGRLADSYEQYF,TRBJ2-7,-,TRBV12-2,-
TGTGCCGCGGGGTTTGGAAACACTGAAGCTTTCTTT,CAAGFGNTEAFF,TRBJ1-1,-,TRBV7-9,-
TGTGCCAGCACCCTAAATCCGGCGGGAGCTGGGGAGCAGTACTTC,CASTLNPAGAGEQYF,TRBJ2-7,-,TRBV7-2,TRBD2
TGTGCCAGCAGCCCCCTGCGGGACACTGAAGCTTTCTTT,CASSPLRDTEAFF,TRBJ1-1,few,TRBV11-2,-
TGTGCCAGCAGTGATTACCGGGACTCCAACTATGGCTACACCTTC,CASSDYRDSNYGYTF,TRBJ1-2,-,TRBV27,-
TGTGCTAGTGGTTTGGTAAAGCCGCCCGTGGGTCAGGTCTATGGCTACACCTTC,CASGLVKPPVGQVYGYTF,TRBJ1-2,-,TRBV12-5,-
TGTGCCAGCTCACTTCAACCGACAGGCACTAATGAAAAACTGTTTTTT,CASSLQPTGTNEKLFF,TRBJ1-4,-,TRBV18,-
TGTGCCAGCAGCTTAATCGGGGGGGGGAGCACAGATACGCAGTATTTT,CASSLIGGGSTDTQYF,TRBJ2-3,-,TRBV7-3,TRBD2
TGTGCCAGCACCTACGCCCCCGGGACTACTGGCTACACCTTC,CASTYAPGTTGYTF,TRBJ1-2,-,TRBV6-5,-
TGTGCCAGCAGTGTCAGGGGGAGCGAGCAGTACTTC,CASSVRGSEQYF,TRBJ2-7,once,TRBV2,TRBD1
TGTGCCAGCAGCCCCAGACAGAACACTGAAGCTTTCTTT,CASSPRQNTEAFF,TRBJ1-1,-,TRBV5-4,-
TGTGCCACCGACCGACTTAACACCGGGGAGCTGTTTTTT,CATDRLNTGELFF,TRBJ2-2,-,TRBV28,-
TGCGCCAGCAGCTTGACCAAAGCTTCCTACAATGAGCAGTTCTTC,CASSLTKASYNEQFF,TRBJ2-1,few,TRBV5-1,-
TGTGCCTCGGGACTAGCGGGAGGGCGCCAATACAATGAGCAGTTCTTC,CASGLAGGRQYNEQFF,TRBJ2-1,-,TRBV30,TRBD2
TGCGCCAGCAGCTTCGGACACCTGAACACCGGGGAGCTGTTTTTT,CASSFGHLNTGELFF,TRBJ2-2,-,TRBV5-1,-
TGCAGCGCGCGGGCCTCAATACCTGAAGCTTTCTTT,CSARASIPEAFF,TRBJ1-1,-,TRBV29-1,-
TGTGCCAGCAGCCCACACCAGAGGGCACCGTACGAGCAGTACTTC,CASSPHQRAPYEQYF,TRBJ2-7,once,TRBV14,-
TGTGCCAGCAGCGCCAGTAGCGGGAGCCGGGTAGATACGCAGTATTTT,CASSASSGSRVDTQYF,TRBJ2-3,few,TRBV9,TRBD2
TGTGCCAGCAGCCGACAGGGCTCCTACAATGAGCAGTTCTTC,CASSRQGSYNEQFF,TRBJ2-1,many,TRBV6-6,TRBD1
TGTGCCAGCAGTGAGGCCAAGATATACACTGAAGCTTTCTTT,CASSEAKIYTEAFF,TRBJ1-1,-,TRBV6-1,-
TGTGCCAGCAGTGTCAATCGACTAGAAAGCTCCTACGAGCAGTACTTC,CASSVNRLESSYEQYF,TRBJ2-7,-,TRBV6-1,-
TGCGCCAGCAGCCAAGATTTCAGCGGGGGGTACAATGAGCAGTTCTTC,CASSQDFSGGYNEQFF,TRBJ2-1,few,TRBV4-1,TRBD2
TGTGCCAGCAGTTTGGAGCTAGCGCAGGATCCTGAGCAGTTCTTC,CASSLELAQDPEQFF,TRBJ2-1,-,TRBV28,-
TGTGCCAGCTCACCAGTCGCGGGGCCGCAGCAGTACTTC,CASSPVAGPQQYF,TRBJ2-7,once,TRBV18,-
TGCGCCAGCAGCTTGGGACTTGGGGGACTCTACGAGCAGTACTTC,CASSLGLGGLYEQYF,TRBJ2-7,-,TRBV5-1,-
TGTGCCATCAGTCCCACCGGGAGTGGTACAGATACGCAGTATTTT,CAISPTGSGTDTQYF,TRBJ2-3,once,TRBV10-3,-
TGTGCCAGCAGCCCCCAGGGAAACACTGAAGCTTTCTTT,CASSPQGNTEAFF,TRBJ1-1,-,TRBV4-2,-
TGCGCCAGCAGCCACAGGGGGCGCGAGCAGTACTTC,CASSHRGREQYF,TRBJ2-7,-,TRBV4-3,TRBD1
TGTGCCAGCAGTCCCCTAGCGAGAATCTCAGATACGCAGTATTTT,CASSPLARISDTQYF,TRBJ2-3,-,TRBV28,-
TGCGCCAGCAGCTTGGAGGCGGGGGCCTACTTCTACGAGCAGTACTTC,CASSLEAGAYFYEQYF,TRBJ2-7,-,TRBV5-1,-
TGTGCCAGCAGTGATGGAGGGGTGGACGAGCAGTACTTC,CASSDGGVDEQYF,TRBJ2-7,-,TRBV7-3,-